This TCR beta chain was retrieved from a study of blood T cells in healthy people across ages. This CDR3 has 16 amino acids. CDR1 and CDR2 from the germline V gene are MNHEY and SMNVEV (reference sequence). The table lists this clonotype with a few counts. It was with a sample-barcoded 5' primer and a J-beta primer mix that a second PCR of roughly 7 to 12 cycles was run. TCRdb re-called the 5' RACE reads with MiXCR, one entry per CDR3 protein. The table lists roughly 800,000 distinct CDR3 sequences, about 55% of them singletons. The chain is built from TRBV27 and TRBJ2-5; TRBD2 aligns across 10 bases. The closer fit of TRBJ2-7 to the DNA end suggests the J call may be wrong. The receptor's source is a man older than 75 in good health. The source material was blood. CDR3 amino acids: CASTSLAGLLVYEQYF. The CDR3 DNA is TGTGCCAGCACCTCACTAGCGGGATTGCTTGTCTACGAGCAGTACTTC.